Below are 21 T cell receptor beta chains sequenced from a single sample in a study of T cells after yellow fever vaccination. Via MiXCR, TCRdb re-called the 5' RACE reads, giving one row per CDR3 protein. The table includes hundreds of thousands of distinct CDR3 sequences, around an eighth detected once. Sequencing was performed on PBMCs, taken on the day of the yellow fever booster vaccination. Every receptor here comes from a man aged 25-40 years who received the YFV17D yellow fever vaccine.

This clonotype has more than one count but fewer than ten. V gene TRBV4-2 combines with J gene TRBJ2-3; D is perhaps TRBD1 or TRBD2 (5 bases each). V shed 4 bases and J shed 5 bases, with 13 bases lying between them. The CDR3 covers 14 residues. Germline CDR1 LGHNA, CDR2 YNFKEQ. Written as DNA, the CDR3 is TGTGCCAGCAGCCCGCGAGGGGCCGAAGATACGCAGTATTTT. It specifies CASSPRGAEDTQYF.

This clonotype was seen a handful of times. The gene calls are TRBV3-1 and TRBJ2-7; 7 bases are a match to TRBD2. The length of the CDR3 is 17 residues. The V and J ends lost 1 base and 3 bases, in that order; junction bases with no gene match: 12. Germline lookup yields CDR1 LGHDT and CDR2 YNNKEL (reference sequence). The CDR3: CASSQVFSGGLNYEQYF. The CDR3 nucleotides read TGTGCCAGCAGCCAAGTATTTTCGGGGGGTCTGAACTACGAGCAGTACTTC.

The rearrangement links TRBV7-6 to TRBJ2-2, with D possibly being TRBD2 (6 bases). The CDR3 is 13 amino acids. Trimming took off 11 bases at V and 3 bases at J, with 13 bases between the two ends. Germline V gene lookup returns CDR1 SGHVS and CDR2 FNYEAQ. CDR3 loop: CAGRELDTGELFF. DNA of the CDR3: TGTGCCGGGCGGGAATTGGACACCGGGGAGCTGTTTTTT.

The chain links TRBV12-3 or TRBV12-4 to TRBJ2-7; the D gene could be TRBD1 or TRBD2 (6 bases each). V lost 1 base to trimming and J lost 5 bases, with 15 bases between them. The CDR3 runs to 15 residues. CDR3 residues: CASSLGGGRFHEQYF. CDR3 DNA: TGTGCCAGCAGTTTAGGAGGGGGGAGGTTCCACGAGCAGTACTTC.

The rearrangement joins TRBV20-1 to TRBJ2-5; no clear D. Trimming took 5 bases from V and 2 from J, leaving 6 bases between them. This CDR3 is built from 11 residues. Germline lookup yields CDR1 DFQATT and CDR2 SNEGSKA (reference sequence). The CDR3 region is CSAVSQETQYF. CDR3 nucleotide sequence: TGCAGTGCTGTTAGTCAAGAGACCCAGTACTTC.

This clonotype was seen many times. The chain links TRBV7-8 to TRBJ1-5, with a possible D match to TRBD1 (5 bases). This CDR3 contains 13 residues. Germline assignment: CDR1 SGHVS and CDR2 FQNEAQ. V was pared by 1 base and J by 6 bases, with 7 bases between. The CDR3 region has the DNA TGTGCCAGCAGCTTAGAGGGGCGTCAGCCCCAGCATTTT. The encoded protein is CASSLEGRQPQHF.

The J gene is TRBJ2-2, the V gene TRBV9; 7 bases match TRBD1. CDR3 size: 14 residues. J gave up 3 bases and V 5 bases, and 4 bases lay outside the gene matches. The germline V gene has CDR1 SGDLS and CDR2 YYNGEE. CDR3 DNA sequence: TGTGCCAGCAGTGACGGACAGGACACCGGGGAGCTGTTTTTT. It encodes CASSDGQDTGELFF.

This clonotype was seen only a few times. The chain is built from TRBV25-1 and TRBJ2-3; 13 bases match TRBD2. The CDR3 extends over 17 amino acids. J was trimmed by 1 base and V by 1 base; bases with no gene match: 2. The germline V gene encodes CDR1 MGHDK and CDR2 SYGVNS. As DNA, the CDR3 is TGTGCCAGCAGTGAATGGACTAGCGGGAGTGGCACAGATACGCAGTATTTT. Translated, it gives CASSEWTSGSGTDTQYF.

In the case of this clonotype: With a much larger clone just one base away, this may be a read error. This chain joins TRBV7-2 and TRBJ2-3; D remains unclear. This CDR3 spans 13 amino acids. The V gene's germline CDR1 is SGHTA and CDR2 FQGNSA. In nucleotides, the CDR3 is TGTGCCGGCAGCACCACTAGCACAGATACGCAGTATTTT. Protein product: CAGSTTSTDTQYF.

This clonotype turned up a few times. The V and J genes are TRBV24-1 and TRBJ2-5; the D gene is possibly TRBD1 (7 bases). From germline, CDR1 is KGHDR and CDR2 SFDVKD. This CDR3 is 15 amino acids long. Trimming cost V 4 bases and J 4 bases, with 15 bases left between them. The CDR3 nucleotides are TGTGCCACCAGTGACCCCGCAGGGGGAGGAGAGACCCAGTACTTC. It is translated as CATSDPAGGGETQYF.

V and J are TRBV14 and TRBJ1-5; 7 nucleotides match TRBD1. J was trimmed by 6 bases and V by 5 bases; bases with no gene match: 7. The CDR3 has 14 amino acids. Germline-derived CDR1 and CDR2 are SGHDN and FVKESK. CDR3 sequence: CASSAQGMGQPQHF. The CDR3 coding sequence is TGTGCCAGCAGCGCACAGGGGATGGGTCAGCCCCAGCATTTT.

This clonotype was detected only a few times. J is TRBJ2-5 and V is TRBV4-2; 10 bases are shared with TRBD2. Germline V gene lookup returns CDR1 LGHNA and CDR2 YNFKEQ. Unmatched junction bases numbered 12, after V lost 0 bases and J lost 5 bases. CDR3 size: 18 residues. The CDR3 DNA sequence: TGTGCCAGCAGCCAAGATCGGGCTAGCGGGAGCTCGGGGGAGACCCAGTACTTC. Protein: CASSQDRASGSSGETQYF.

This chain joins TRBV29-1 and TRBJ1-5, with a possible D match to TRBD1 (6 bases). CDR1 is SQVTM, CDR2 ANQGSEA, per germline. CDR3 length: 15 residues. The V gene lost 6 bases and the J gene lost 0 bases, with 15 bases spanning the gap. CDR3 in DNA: TGCAGCGTAGCCCAGGACAGCTATAGCAATCAGCCCCAGCATTTT. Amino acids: CSVAQDSYSNQPQHF.

The CDR3 here is CASSLGYKTPGETQYF. The CDR3 DNA sequence: TGTGCCAGCAGCTTAGGGTACAAAACCCCGGGGGAGACCCAGTACTTC. The genes are TRBV11-2 and TRBJ2-5; TRBD2 might be the D (5 bases). V lost 1 base to trimming and J lost 5 bases, with 17 bases between them. The V gene's germline CDR1 is SGHAT and CDR2 FQNNGV. CDR3 length: 16 residues.

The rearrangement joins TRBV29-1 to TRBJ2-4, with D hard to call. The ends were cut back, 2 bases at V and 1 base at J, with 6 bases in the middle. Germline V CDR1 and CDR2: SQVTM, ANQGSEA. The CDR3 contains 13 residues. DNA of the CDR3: TGCAGCGTTGAACTGACGGCCAAAAACATTCAGTACTTC. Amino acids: CSVELTAKNIQYF.

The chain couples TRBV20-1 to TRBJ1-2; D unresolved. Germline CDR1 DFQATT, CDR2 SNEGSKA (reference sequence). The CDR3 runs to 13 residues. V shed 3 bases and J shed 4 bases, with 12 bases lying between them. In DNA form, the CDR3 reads TGCAGTGCTAGTGACGAGGACCTCTATGGCTACACCTTC. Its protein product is CSASDEDLYGYTF.

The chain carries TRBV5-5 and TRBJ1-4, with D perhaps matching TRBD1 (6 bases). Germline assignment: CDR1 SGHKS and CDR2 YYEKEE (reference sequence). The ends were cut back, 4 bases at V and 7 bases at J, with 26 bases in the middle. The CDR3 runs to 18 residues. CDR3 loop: CASSPGQTTRGPGEKLFF. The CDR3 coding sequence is TGTGCCAGCAGCCCAGGACAGACCACACGAGGGCCTGGTGAAAAACTGTTTTTT.

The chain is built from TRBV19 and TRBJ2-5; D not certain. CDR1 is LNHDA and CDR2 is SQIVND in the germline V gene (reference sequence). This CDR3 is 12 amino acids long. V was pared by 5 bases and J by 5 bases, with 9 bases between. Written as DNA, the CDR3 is TGTGCCAGTAGTTTCAACGGGGAGACCCAGTACTTC. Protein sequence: CASSFNGETQYF.

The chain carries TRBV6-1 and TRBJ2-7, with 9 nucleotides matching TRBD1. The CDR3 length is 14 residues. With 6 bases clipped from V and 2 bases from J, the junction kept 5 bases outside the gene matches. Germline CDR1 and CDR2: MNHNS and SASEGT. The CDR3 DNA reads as TGTGCCAGCAGCTGGGGACAGGGAACCTACGAGCAGTACTTC. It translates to CASSWGQGTYEQYF.

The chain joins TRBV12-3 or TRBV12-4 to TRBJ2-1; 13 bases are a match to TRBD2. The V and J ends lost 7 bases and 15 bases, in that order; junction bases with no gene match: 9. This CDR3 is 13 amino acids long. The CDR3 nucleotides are TGTGCCAGCACCCTCGGACTAGCGGGGGCGATGTTCTTC. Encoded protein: CASTLGLAGAMFF.

Here the CDR3 DNA reads TGCGCCAGCAGTCAAGCCCAAACAGGGACCGCAGAGACCCAGTACTTC. Its protein is CASSQAQTGTAETQYF. The gene calls are TRBV23-1 and TRBJ2-5, with a tentative D call TRBD1 (6 bases). TRBV23-1 falls under the ORF class, with uncertain function. The CDR3 contains 16 residues. Trimming shortened V by 2 bases and J by 4 bases, and 17 bases separated the two germline ends.